These T cell receptor beta chains were read from a single sample in a study of T-cell reconstitution after alpha-beta-depleted transplantation in children. TCRdb called the PCR reads again in MiXCR, with one record for every CDR3 protein. Among 95,000 to 120,000 distinct CDR3 sequences, approximately 6% were seen once, and the ten largest hold roughly 23%. This sample comprised PBMCs, mostly from graft donor cells, obtained 360 days after TCRalphabeta/CD19-depleted stem cell transplant. The origin of the receptors is a male patient aged 2-15 years who had a stem cell transplant for acute lymphoblastic leukemia, so the T cells may come from the graft donor. Both conserved end residues are part of each CDR3. The D gene is left open where the match is weak. Expanded clones get a size class; other rows say once, few or many, or leave the size out.

size,D,V,J,DNA,CDR3
many,TRBD2,TRBV5-6,TRBJ2-7,TGTGCCAGCAGCTCGGGACTAATATACTACGAGCAGTACTTC,CASSSGLIYYEQYF
few,NA,TRBV10-3,TRBJ2-5,TGTGCCATCAGTGACAGGGCGGTCCAAGAGACCCAGTACTTC,CAISDRAVQETQYF
NA,TRBD2,TRBV7-9,TRBJ2-7,TGTGCCAGCAGCCCGAAGACTAGCCGCGAGCAGTACTTC,CASSPKTSREQYF
NA,TRBD2,TRBV9,TRBJ2-1,TGTGCCAGCAGCCCGGGACTAGCGGGGCAGCAGTTCTTC,CASSPGLAGQQFF
many,TRBD1,TRBV5-1,TRBJ2-1,TGCGCCAGCAGTAACGGACAGGGGGCGCGCAATGAGCAGTTCTTC,CASSNGQGARNEQFF
few,NA,TRBV6-1,TRBJ1-1,TGTGCCAGCAGGCGACAGCGGAACACTGAAGCTTTCTTT,CASRRQRNTEAFF
many,NA,TRBV7-9,TRBJ1-1,TGTGCCAGCAGCTTAGGTAGCAGGACCGTAACTGAAGCTTTCTTT,CASSLGSRTVTEAFF
few,NA,TRBV20-1,TRBJ2-5,TGCAGTGCCCTCAACGGAGAGACCCAGTACTTC,CSALNGETQYF
many,NA,TRBV5-6,TRBJ2-5,TGTGCCAGCAGCTTCCGGGACATCCAGTACTTC,CASSFRDIQYF
many,TRBD2,TRBV29-1,TRBJ2-5,TGCAGCGTTGTCCGGGAGGTCGATCGGGAGACCCAGTACTTC,CSVVREVDRETQYF
many,NA,TRBV5-1,TRBJ2-2,TGCGCCAGCAACTTTCGCGGGGAGCTGTTTTTT,CASNFRGELFF
many,NA,TRBV24-1,TRBJ2-7,TGTGCCACCAGTGATTTGTTTGGGGACGAGCAGTACTTC,CATSDLFGDEQYF
many,NA,TRBV24-1,TRBJ2-4,TGTGCCACCAGTGATTCCAACGATTATAACATTCAGTACTTC,CATSDSNDYNIQYF
NA,TRBD1,TRBV29-1,TRBJ1-4,TGCAGCGTTGTAGTAGGGTACAGGGGAAGAGAAAAACTGTTTTTT,CSVVVGYRGREKLFF
few,NA,TRBV28,TRBJ1-2,TGTGCCAGCAGAACAGGGTCGGAAGGCTACACCTTC,CASRTGSEGYTF
many,NA,TRBV5-4,TRBJ2-2,TGTGCCAGCAACCGCGACGAAAACACCGGGGAGCTGTTTTTT,CASNRDENTGELFF
NA,NA,TRBV27,TRBJ2-5,TGTGCCAGCAGTTACGCGGGGAGGGAGACCCAGTACTTC,CASSYAGRETQYF
few,TRBD1,TRBV20-1,TRBJ1-5,TGCAGTGCTTTACAGGGGAGCGGTCAGCCCCAGCATTTT,CSALQGSGQPQHF
many,NA,TRBV7-9,TRBJ2-2,TGTGCCAGCAGCTTAACCTCCGGGGAGCTGTTTTTT,CASSLTSGELFF
few,NA,TRBV27,TRBJ2-7,TGTGCCAGCAGTTTAGGGATCCACTACGAGCAGTACTTC,CASSLGIHYEQYF
many,NA,TRBV4-3,TRBJ2-3,TGCGCCAGCCGTCCTTTTTTATCGGGGACAGATACGCAGTATTTT,CASRPFLSGTDTQYF
few,NA,TRBV20-1,TRBJ2-4,TGCAGTGCCGGACTCAAAAACATTCAGTACTTC,CSAGLKNIQYF